This T cell receptor (beta chain) appears in the sequencing data of a study of identical twins. In TCRdb, the 5' RACE reads were re-called with MiXCR into one record per CDR3 protein. In the table there are some 590,000 distinct CDR3 sequences, just under 10% of which are singletons. The sample holds many counts of this clonotype. The germline CDR1 and CDR2 sequences are SNHLY and FYNNEI. This CDR3 spans 15 amino acids. Trimming took off 0 bases at V and 3 bases at J, with 8 bases between the two ends. The same specimen was also included in a second study, on yellow fever vaccine responses in identical twins.

Sample: PBMCs. This chain joins TRBV2 and TRBJ2-2; D is unclear. This TCR derives from a woman younger than 35 in good health. CDR3 nucleotides: TGTGCCAGCAGTGAAGCGCTTCAGGACACCGGGGAGCTGTTTTTT. Translated: CASSEALQDTGELFF.